The rows below give T cell receptor beta chains drawn from one sample of a study of shared clonotypes between healthy human individuals. This table comes from immunoSEQ multiplex PCR, and its TCRdb copy is limited to in-frame clones, with some not included. The sample lists about 2.3 million clones; 85% to 95% were seen once. Material: naive CD4+ T cells from PBMCs. These receptors were taken from a man younger than 35 in good health. Some clones in this sample may be carry-over from other donors' samples. CDR3s include the opening cysteine and the closing phenylalanine or tryptophan. A D gene is named only where the DNA matches it firmly. Where a row states a size, it is once, few, many or the class of an expanded clone; other rows omit it.

d_call: NA
v_call: TRBV9
j_call: TRBJ2-5
clone_size: NA
cdr3_aa: CASSVGGVDGIETQYF
cdr3_nt: TGTGCCAGCAGCGTAGGAGGAGTGGATGGCATAGAGACCCAGTACTTC

d_call: TRBD1
v_call: TRBV7-2
j_call: TRBJ2-7
clone_size: NA
cdr3_aa: CASSNKGQGYEQYF
cdr3_nt: TGTGCCAGCAGCAATAAGGGACAGGGCTACGAGCAGTACTTC

d_call: NA
v_call: TRBV7-9
j_call: TRBJ1-4
clone_size: NA
cdr3_aa: CASKGEKLFF
cdr3_nt: TGTGCCAGTAAGGGCGAAAAACTGTTTTTT

d_call: NA
v_call: TRBV18
j_call: TRBJ1-1
clone_size: NA
cdr3_aa: CASSPSGPNTEAFF
cdr3_nt: TGTGCCAGCTCACCTTCCGGCCCGAACACTGAAGCTTTCTTT

d_call: TRBD1
v_call: TRBV5-1
j_call: TRBJ1-3
clone_size: NA
cdr3_aa: CASSTGTGGGTIYF
cdr3_nt: TGCGCCAGCAGCACCGGGACAGGGGGAGGCACCATATATTTT

d_call: TRBD2
v_call: TRBV28
j_call: TRBJ2-3
clone_size: once
cdr3_aa: CASKGPASGRARTDTQYF
cdr3_nt: TGTGCCAGCAAGGGCCCAGCTAGCGGGAGGGCCCGCACAGATACGCAGTATTTT

d_call: TRBD1
v_call: TRBV29-1
j_call: TRBJ2-3
clone_size: NA
cdr3_aa: CSAVGTASTDTQYF
cdr3_nt: TGCAGCGCCGTGGGGACAGCTAGCACAGATACGCAGTATTTT

d_call: NA
v_call: TRBV7-2
j_call: TRBJ1-1
clone_size: NA
cdr3_aa: CASSSRGGGTEAFF
cdr3_nt: TGTGCCAGCAGCTCCCGGGGTGGAGGGACTGAAGCTTTCTTT

d_call: NA
v_call: TRBV10-3
j_call: TRBJ2-7
clone_size: NA
cdr3_aa: CAIRGREGQGLHEQYF
cdr3_nt: TGTGCCATCAGGGGTAGGGAAGGGCAGGGGTTACACGAGCAGTACTTC

d_call: TRBD2
v_call: TRBV9
j_call: TRBJ2-1
clone_size: once
cdr3_aa: CASSVGIASGWNEQFF
cdr3_nt: TGTGCCAGCAGCGTAGGAATAGCTAGCGGGTGGAATGAGCAGTTCTTC

d_call: TRBD1
v_call: TRBV7-3
j_call: TRBJ2-7
clone_size: NA
cdr3_aa: CASSPTGATYEQYF
cdr3_nt: TGTGCCAGCAGCCCGACAGGGGCAACCTACGAGCAGTACTTC

d_call: NA
v_call: TRBV7-9
j_call: TRBJ2-1
clone_size: NA
cdr3_aa: CASSLTFGNNEQFF
cdr3_nt: TGTGCCAGCAGCTTAACCTTCGGGAACAATGAGCAGTTCTTC

d_call: NA
v_call: TRBV9
j_call: TRBJ2-5
clone_size: NA
cdr3_aa: CASSVERAQETQYF
cdr3_nt: TGTGCCAGCAGCGTAGAGCGAGCCCAAGAGACCCAGTACTTC

d_call: NA
v_call: TRBV5-4
j_call: TRBJ1-1
clone_size: NA
cdr3_aa: CASSSTGHTREAFF
cdr3_nt: TGTGCCAGCAGCTCGACAGGACACACTAGAGAAGCTTTCTTT

d_call: NA
v_call: TRBV7-2
j_call: TRBJ1-3
clone_size: NA
cdr3_aa: CASSLRAFSGNTIYF
cdr3_nt: TGTGCCAGCAGCTTACGTGCCTTCTCTGGAAACACCATATATTTT

d_call: NA
v_call: TRBV5-8
j_call: TRBJ2-5
clone_size: NA
cdr3_aa: CASSPGRQTQETQYF
cdr3_nt: TGTGCCAGCAGCCCCGGTAGACAGACCCAAGAGACCCAGTACTTC

d_call: NA
v_call: TRBV9
j_call: TRBJ2-7
clone_size: NA
cdr3_aa: CASSVGASLPYAQYF
cdr3_nt: TGTGCCAGCAGCGTAGGCGCTAGCTTACCGTATGCGCAGTACTTC

d_call: NA
v_call: TRBV28
j_call: TRBJ1-2
clone_size: NA
cdr3_aa: CASSLSPAGYGYTF
cdr3_nt: TGTGCCAGCAGTTTAAGCCCCGCTGGCTATGGCTACACCTTC

d_call: TRBD2
v_call: TRBV11-3
j_call: TRBJ2-1
clone_size: NA
cdr3_aa: CASSLDGTRYNEQFF
cdr3_nt: TGTGCCAGCAGCTTAGATGGGACTAGGTACAATGAGCAGTTCTTC

d_call: NA
v_call: TRBV11-2
j_call: TRBJ2-3
clone_size: NA
cdr3_aa: CASSSTRDPPNTQYF
cdr3_nt: TGTGCCAGCAGCTCGACAAGGGACCCCCCAAATACGCAGTATTTT

d_call: NA
v_call: TRBV28
j_call: TRBJ2-3
clone_size: NA
cdr3_aa: CASSPQSAFGTDTQYF
cdr3_nt: TGTGCCAGCAGCCCCCAATCCGCCTTTGGAACAGATACGCAGTATTTT

d_call: TRBD2
v_call: TRBV2
j_call: TRBJ2-7
clone_size: NA
cdr3_aa: CASRRTSGSYEQYF
cdr3_nt: TGTGCCAGCAGGCGGACTAGCGGGTCCTACGAGCAGTACTTC

d_call: TRBD1
v_call: TRBV5-1
j_call: TRBJ2-3
clone_size: NA
cdr3_aa: CASSSGQGDRTQYF
cdr3_nt: TGCGCCAGCAGCTCGGGACAGGGGGACAGGACGCAGTATTTT

d_call: TRBD2
v_call: TRBV6-5
j_call: TRBJ2-7
clone_size: NA
cdr3_aa: CASSYSASGSVEEQYF
cdr3_nt: TGTGCCAGCAGTTACTCGGCTAGCGGTAGCGTGGAGGAGCAGTACTTC

d_call: TRBD1
v_call: TRBV5-4
j_call: TRBJ2-6
clone_size: NA
cdr3_aa: CASEDRSSGANVLTF
cdr3_nt: TGTGCCAGCGAGGACAGGAGCTCTGGGGCCAACGTCCTGACTTTC

d_call: NA
v_call: TRBV5-1
j_call: TRBJ2-5
clone_size: NA
cdr3_aa: CASSFGRGETQYF
cdr3_nt: TGCGCCAGCAGCTTCGGTAGGGGGGAGACCCAGTACTTC

d_call: TRBD2
v_call: TRBV30
j_call: TRBJ2-7
clone_size: NA
cdr3_aa: CAWSGTSGNYEQYF
cdr3_nt: TGTGCCTGGAGCGGGACTAGCGGAAACTACGAGCAGTACTTC

d_call: TRBD2
v_call: TRBV6-5
j_call: TRBJ2-1
clone_size: NA
cdr3_aa: CASSNPGLAPGVKFF
cdr3_nt: TGTGCCAGCAGTAATCCGGGACTAGCGCCGGGGGTAAAGTTCTTC

d_call: NA
v_call: TRBV5-4
j_call: TRBJ1-1
clone_size: NA
cdr3_aa: CASSLGGFGTEAFF
cdr3_nt: TGTGCCAGCAGCCTCGGCGGGTTCGGCACTGAAGCTTTCTTT

d_call: TRBD2
v_call: TRBV7-6
j_call: TRBJ2-3
clone_size: NA
cdr3_aa: CASSLLAGSLTDTQYF
cdr3_nt: TGTGCCAGCAGCTTACTAGCGGGCTCACTCACAGATACGCAGTATTTT

d_call: NA
v_call: TRBV5-4
j_call: TRBJ2-5
clone_size: few
cdr3_aa: CASSLGGPQETQYF
cdr3_nt: TGTGCCAGCAGCTTGGGTGGGCCCCAAGAGACCCAGTACTTC

d_call: NA
v_call: TRBV7-9
j_call: TRBJ2-7
clone_size: NA
cdr3_aa: CASSLGGQYEQYF
cdr3_nt: TGTGCCAGCAGCTTAGGCGGACAGTACGAGCAGTACTTC

d_call: NA
v_call: TRBV5-1
j_call: TRBJ2-5
clone_size: NA
cdr3_aa: CASSLGLSKTQYF
cdr3_nt: TGCGCCAGCAGCTTGGGTTTGTCGAAGACCCAGTACTTC

d_call: NA
v_call: TRBV6-1
j_call: TRBJ2-7
clone_size: once
cdr3_aa: CASSVAAGIGGEQYF
cdr3_nt: TGTGCCAGCAGCGTAGCGGCGGGGATCGGCGGCGAGCAGTACTTC

d_call: NA
v_call: TRBV7-3
j_call: TRBJ2-3
clone_size: NA
cdr3_aa: CASSSRPYTDTQYF
cdr3_nt: TGTGCCAGCAGCTCCCGACCTTACACAGATACGCAGTATTTT

d_call: NA
v_call: TRBV19
j_call: TRBJ1-1
clone_size: NA
cdr3_aa: CASSMVGNRYTEAFF
cdr3_nt: TGTGCCAGTAGTATGGTGGGGAATCGTTACACTGAAGCTTTCTTT